Listed below are T cell receptor beta chains from one sample, sequenced in a study of glioma-infiltrating T cells after dendritic cell vaccination. Produced via immunoSEQ multiplex PCR; TCRdb's table is partial and in-frame only. The sample carries about 50,000 clones, 65% to 90% recorded once. The sequences come from blood, collected before dendritic cell vaccination. These receptor sequences come from a human donor with glioblastoma. Both conserved end residues are part of each CDR3. D genes are given only for firm matches. Clone sizes are given selectively: once, few, many, or a class where the clone is expanded.

cdr3_aa cdr3_nt j_call v_call d_call clone_size
CATSVTGVSYEQFF TGTGCCACCAGCGTCACAGGGGTCTCTTATGAGCAGTTCTTC TRBJ2-1 TRBV15 TRBD1 .
CASRTGGDEAMGYTF TGCGCCAGCAGAACCGGGGGGGATGAAGCTATGGGCTACACCTTC TRBJ1-2 TRBV5-1 . .
CASSKAQAAYNSPLHF TGTGCCAGCAGCAAAGCACAGGCGGCCTATAATTCACCCCTCCACTTT TRBJ1-6 TRBV21-1 . .
CASISPHGDEQYF TGCGCCAGCATCTCACCCCACGGAGACGAGCAGTACTTC TRBJ2-7 TRBV5-1 . .
CASSLGLANYNEQFF TGTGCCAGCAGTTTGGGACTAGCTAATTACAATGAGCAGTTCTTC TRBJ2-1 TRBV6-5 TRBD2 .
CASTGTGGLTGNQPQHF TGTGCCAGCACCGGGACAGGGGGGTTAACGGGCAATCAGCCCCAGCATTTT TRBJ1-5 TRBV19 TRBD1 .
CASSLGLAGPTDTQYF TGTGCTAGCAGCCTCGGACTAGCGGGACCCACAGATACGCAGTATTTT TRBJ2-3 TRBV7-7 TRBD2 few
CASSLAQGNYGYTF TGTGCCAGCAGCTTAGCACAGGGGAACTATGGCTACACCTTC TRBJ1-2 TRBV7-2 TRBD1 .
CASSLDRNNSPLHF TGTGCCAGCAGCTTGGACAGGAATAATTCACCCCTCCACTTT TRBJ1-6 TRBV5-4 . .
CASSLVAGPDSPLHF TGTGCCAGCAGCTTAGTTGCAGGGCCGGATTCACCCCTCCACTTT TRBJ1-6 TRBV7-9 . .
CASSLVGELRTGVVIF TGTGCCAGCAGCTTAGTAGGGGAGCTACGGACAGGGGTTGTGATCTTC TRBJ2-1 TRBV7-2 TRBD1 once
CASSLAGSHYGYTF TGTGCCAGCAGCTTGGCGGGGTCCCACTATGGCTACACCTTC TRBJ1-2 TRBV7-2 . .
CATSREQLQETQYF TGTGCCACCAGCAGAGAACAGCTCCAAGAGACCCAGTACTTC TRBJ2-5 TRBV15 . once
CASKHRGQVTNEKLFF TGTGCCAGCAAACACAGGGGGCAGGTGACTAATGAAAAACTGTTTTTT TRBJ1-4 TRBV19 TRBD1 .
CARAVVREKLFF TGTGCCAGAGCCGTAGTCCGAGAAAAACTGTTTTTT TRBJ1-4 TRBV5-3 . .
CSTGTGVSGGELFF TGCAGCACCGGGACAGGGGTGAGCGGCGGGGAGCTGTTTTTT TRBJ2-2 TRBV29-1 TRBD1 .